The 3 T cell receptor beta chains listed next were all sequenced from one sample in a study of blood T cell repertoires in COVID-19 (dated by TCRdb to 2020 to 2021). Libraries were made using the immunoSEQ multiplex PCR assay. TCRdb provides this immuneACCESS table in a form limited to in-frame rearrangements. Some clones are lacking; in checked studies, under half of them reflect an unresolved V gene, and why the rest are absent is not known. The sample data list 150,000 to 200,000 clones, and roughly 84% of these were observed just once. About 15% of the sample belongs to the ten largest clones. The specimen sequenced was peripheral blood. These receptors all come from a woman aged 70 to 79 with COVID-19, enrolled during active disease.

The chain joins TRBV29-1 to TRBJ1-1; D perhaps matches TRBD1 (5 bases). V was trimmed by 3 bases and J by 4 bases, leaving 18 bases between them. Per the germline V gene, CDR1 is SQVTM and CDR2 is ANQGSEA. The CDR3 runs 15 residues. For the CDR3, the DNA is TGCAGCGTTGATGGGGGGGACCTCTCGGGCACTGAAGCTTTCTTT. Translating gives CSVDGGDLSGTEAFF.

The gene calls are TRBV3-1 (or the pseudogene TRBV3-2) and TRBJ2-7, with a possible D match to TRBD2 (5 bases). CDR1 and CDR2 from the germline V gene are LGHDT and YNNKEL (reference sequence). V was trimmed by 4 bases and J by 3 bases, leaving 10 bases between them. The CDR3 loop spans 13 amino acids. The CDR3 here is CASSLGLFYEQYF. CDR3 DNA sequence: TGTGCCAGCAGCCTCGGACTGTTCTACGAGCAGTACTTC.

This chain joins TRBV9 and TRBJ1-1; D is possibly TRBD1 (6 bases). V shed 0 bases and J shed 7 bases, with 10 bases lying between them. CDR1 is SGDLS and CDR2 is YYNGEE in the germline V gene. This CDR3 is 13 amino acids long. This CDR3 is CASSVGSGDEAFF. CDR3 nucleotides: TGTGCCAGCAGCGTAGGGTCAGGGGATGAAGCTTTCTTT.